This T cell receptor (beta chain) derives from a study of cytomegalovirus exposure and HLA in healthy donors. The PCR contained 60 Vbeta and 13 Jbeta primers. Generated by immunoSEQ multiplex PCR, the TCRdb table keeps only in-frame clones and is missing some. The sample lists about 110,000 clones; approximately 84% were seen once. All donors participated as healthy donors of bone marrow. The sequencing sample was made of PBMCs. The TCR comes from a middle-aged man in good health and CMV-seronegative.

The CDR3 region is CASSLKSRGRMMNTEAFF. CDR3 in DNA: TGCGCCAGCAGCTTGAAATCCAGGGGGCGCATGATGAACACTGAAGCTTTCTTT. The chain joins TRBV5-1 to TRBJ1-1, with 8 nucleotides matching TRBD1. Germline CDR1 SGHRS, CDR2 YFSETQ. The V and J ends lost 1 base and 0 bases, in that order; junction bases with no gene match: 11. This CDR3 contains 18 residues.